This record covers a single T cell receptor beta chain. The data were taken from a study of blood T cell repertoires in COVID-19. As for the study in general: Acute-phase and convalescent COVID-19 samples originated in the United States, Italy and Spain. The cDNA or gDNA used as material had been derived from T cells, B-cell-depleted T cells, or PBMCs.

The CDR3 has 16 amino acids. V gave up 5 bases and J gave up 1 base, with 16 bases separating them. Germline CDR1 and CDR2: LNHDA and SQIVND (reference sequence). Per the authors' pipeline: Estimates of nucleated cell counts were drawn from the amplification of reference gene primers. Some clones are missing from TCRdb's copy, which holds only in-frame ones; the method was immunoSEQ multiplex PCR. The V and J calls and the clone size are those of that table, but D and trimming were determined from the DNA. The sample holds roughly 140,000 clones, 79% seen once. This receptor was obtained from a man aged 45 to 65 with active or convalescent COVID-19. The chain links TRBV19 to TRBJ2-3, with D possibly matching TRBD2 (5 bases). The sample comprised peripheral blood. The CDR3 protein is CASSPSSGFGTDTQYF. In DNA form, the CDR3 reads TGTGCCAGTAGTCCGAGTTCGGGGTTCGGCACAGATACGCAGTATTTT.